The present entry profiles one TCR beta chain with its context. This clone was seen a single time. Its specific antigen is unknown. No clone much larger than this one lies a single base away; base qualities are absent. TCRB CDR3 sequencing used the immunoSEQ assay on genomic DNA. Concerning the study's data processing: When patient CD8+ clones exceeding 1% were checked against published virus-specific TCRB sequences, only a few matched. Analyses were restricted to productive TCRB rearrangements. A clone was defined by a unique TCRB CDR3 sequence, and clonality was computed as a productive clonality index based on Shannon entropy. Repertoire overlap between two samples was calculated from the template counts of each clone relative to total templates per sample. V-gene usage measured by flow cytometry correlated with TCRB sequencing V-gene usage, with a Spearman r of 0.5 to 0.65. Entries here come from immuneACCESS through TCRdb and include only in-frame sequences with V and J called. Some clones fail to appear in such tables; in the studies checked, an unresolved V gene covers under half of the shortfall, and the cause of the remainder is unknown. That table furnishes V, J and clone size, whereas the DNA furnished D and trimming. In all, the sample holds 15,000 to 20,000 clones, and around four fifths of those were seen once. Clones ranked in the top ten supply more than 13% of the sample.

This entry comes from a study of somatic mutations in cytotoxic T cells in rheumatoid arthritis (dated by TCRdb to 2017 to 2019). A note on the overall study: Peripheral blood (about 32 ml EDTA) was collected from patients immediately after diagnosis and before any treatment began. Some V beta antibody-stained T-cell populations were flow-sorted on a FACSAria II or Sony SH800 at nearly 100% purity, and sorted V beta1+ cells also underwent TCRB sequencing. To characterize clonality, the study used TCRB deep sequencing while asking whether somatic mutations are carried by expanded CD8+ T-cell clones in newly diagnosed, untreated rheumatoid arthritis. TCRB deep sequencing was performed for 65 rheumatoid arthritis patients and around 22 healthy controls. The median ages of the patient and control groups were essentially identical.

Paper-wide results and their limitations: Rheumatoid arthritis patients and age-matched healthy controls did not significantly differ in CD8+ T-cell clonality. The expanded CD8+ clones had unknown antigen targets, and not appearing in virus-specific databases did not rule out that they were virus-specific. No adjustment for multiple comparisons was made for the slight TRBV07 underrepresentation in patients. In about an eighth of the roughly 60 patients the largest CD8+ clone exceeded 20% of CD8+ cells, and several identical CD8+ TCRB sequences were shared between blood and synovial fluid. Healthy controls showed no age-related increase in CD8+ clonality, whereas patients did (Spearman r=0.49).

Relative to germline, V is 0 bases shorter and J is 2 bases shorter, with 9 bases between their ends. CDR1 and CDR2, per the germline V gene, are LGHNA and YSLEER. The CDR3 numbers 15 residues from cysteine through phenylalanine. Kept here is only the CDR3 DNA, which spans 45 bases and is read in frame from base 1. Flow cytometry confirmed the purity of CD4+ and CD8+ cells that had been isolated by positive magnetic bead selection on an AutoMACS. A TCR V beta antibody panel was used in flow cytometry to screen first for clonal expansions, which were then characterized by TCRB deep sequencing of sorted CD8+ fractions. Isolation of peripheral blood mononuclear cells was done through Ficoll-Paque PLUS density gradient separation. Nucleospin Tissue or Tissue XS kits were used to extract DNA from CD4-enriched, CD8-enriched or PBMC samples, and a Qubit 2.0 fluorometer was used for quantification.

This clonotype was obtained from an adult with rheumatoid arthritis. The V gene is TRBV4-3 and the J gene is TRBJ2-3; no D gene call is confident. Sequencing used CD8+ T cells sorted from blood. At the DNA level, the sequence is TGCGCCAGCAGCCAAGATTTTACAGACACAGATACGCAGTATTTT. This gives the protein CASSQDFTDTDTQYF.